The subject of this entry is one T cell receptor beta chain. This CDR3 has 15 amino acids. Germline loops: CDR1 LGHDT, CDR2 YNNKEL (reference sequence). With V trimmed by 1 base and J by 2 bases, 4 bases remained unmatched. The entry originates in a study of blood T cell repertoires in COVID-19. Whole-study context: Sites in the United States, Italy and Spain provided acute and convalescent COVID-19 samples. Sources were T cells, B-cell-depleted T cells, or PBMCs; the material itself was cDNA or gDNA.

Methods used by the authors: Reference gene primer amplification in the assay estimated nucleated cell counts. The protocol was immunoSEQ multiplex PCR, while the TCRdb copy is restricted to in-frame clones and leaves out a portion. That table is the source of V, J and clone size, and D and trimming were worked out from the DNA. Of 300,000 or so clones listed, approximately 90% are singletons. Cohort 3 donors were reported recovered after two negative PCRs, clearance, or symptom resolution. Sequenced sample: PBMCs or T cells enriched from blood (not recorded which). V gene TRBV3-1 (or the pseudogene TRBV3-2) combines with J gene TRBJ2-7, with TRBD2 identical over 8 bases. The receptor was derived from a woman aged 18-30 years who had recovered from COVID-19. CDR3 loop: CASSQVGGATYEQYF. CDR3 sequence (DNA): TGTGCCAGCAGCCAAGTCGGGGGGGCAACCTACGAGCAGTACTTC.